This is a list of T cell receptor beta chains from one sample in a study of cytomegalovirus exposure and HLA in healthy donors. Profiling relied on immunoSEQ multiplex PCR, and the TCRdb table lists in-frame clones only, not all of them. Of under 150,000 clones listed, about 76% are singletons. Sequencing input: PBMCs. These receptors were obtained from a man younger than 30 in good health and CMV-seronegative. The CDR3 runs from the conserved cysteine through the conserved F or W. The D gene is left open where the match is weak. The size field is filled for only some rows; it gives once, few, many or a size class.

abundance	d_gene	v_gene	j_gene	CDR3nt	CDR3aa
.	.	TRBV11-2	TRBJ1-1	TGTGCCAGCAGCCATCCGAACACTGAAGCTTTCTTT	CASSHPNTEAFF
.	TRBD1	TRBV7-9	TRBJ1-1	TGTGCCAGCAGCCCCGCCCTGGCTGCGACAGGGAGGACTGAAGCTTTCTTT	CASSPALAATGRTEAFF
.	.	TRBV30	TRBJ2-3	TGTGCCTGGAGCGGGGGCACAGATACGCAGTATTTT	CAWSGGTDTQYF
.	.	TRBV27	TRBJ1-4	TGTGCCAGCAGTCTCAGGGCCATCGGGGAAAAACTGTTTTTT	CASSLRAIGEKLFF
.	.	TRBV19	TRBJ1-4	TGTGCCAGTAAAAACCGCGAGACTACAACTAATGAAAAACTGTTTTTT	CASKNRETTTNEKLFF
.	TRBD2	TRBV30	TRBJ2-1	TGTGCCTGGTCTAGCGGGGGGGTGGATGAGCAGTTCTTC	CAWSSGGVDEQFF
.	TRBD1	TRBV7-9	TRBJ2-7	TGTGCCAGCAGCCCACGGGACAGGCTCTACGAGCAGTACTTC	CASSPRDRLYEQYF
.	.	TRBV9	TRBJ1-4	TGTGCCAGCAGCGTCGAGCGGGGGACTAATGAAAAACTGTTTTTT	CASSVERGTNEKLFF
.	.	TRBV6-5	TRBJ1-5	TGTGCCAGCAGTCAAGGGAGACGCCAGCCCCAGCATTTT	CASSQGRRQPQHF
once	.	TRBV15	TRBJ2-2	TGTGCCACCAGCAGAGATAAGGCGGGGGGGGAGCTGTTTTTT	CATSRDKAGGELFF
few	.	TRBV5-8	TRBJ1-1	TGTGCCAGCAGCTTGGGACCATGGGAGGCTTTCTTT	CASSLGPWEAFF
.	.	TRBV7-6	TRBJ1-5	TGTGCCAGCAGCTTAGGTGGCGGGAGTCTAAATCAGCCCCAGCATTTT	CASSLGGGSLNQPQHF
.	.	TRBV30	TRBJ2-2	TGTGCCTGGAGGCAGGGGAGTACCGGGGAGCTGTTTTTT	CAWRQGSTGELFF
.	.	TRBV4-3	TRBJ1-5	TGCGCCAGCAGCCAAGATCGGTTGGGAACAGGGAATGGTCAGCCCCAGCATTTT	CASSQDRLGTGNGQPQHF
.	TRBD1	TRBV7-3	TRBJ2-2	TGTGCCAGCAGATTGACAGGGGGTAACACCGGGGAGCTGTTTTTT	CASRLTGGNTGELFF
.	.	TRBV6-5	TRBJ1-2	TGTGCCAGCAGTTACTCGAGATACTATGGCTACACCTTC	CASSYSRYYGYTF
.	.	TRBV4-1	TRBJ2-7	TGCGCCAGCAGCCACCCACAGGGATACGAGCAGTACTTC	CASSHPQGYEQYF
.	TRBD1	TRBV18	TRBJ1-1	TGTGCCAGCTCACGTCGGGACAGGAACACTGAAGCTTTCTTT	CASSRRDRNTEAFF
.	TRBD1	TRBV25-1	TRBJ2-7	TGTGCCAGCAGTGCGACAGGGACCTACGAGCAGTACTTC	CASSATGTYEQYF
.	.	TRBV11-2	TRBJ1-2	TGTGCCAGCAGCTTAGATCCAGGAGGCCATTATGGCTACACCTTC	CASSLDPGGHYGYTF
.	TRBD1	TRBV6-5	TRBJ1-4	TGTGCCAGCAGTCCCGGGACAGGGCTTGTGGGACTGTTTTTT	CASSPGTGLVGLFF
once	.	TRBV6-5	TRBJ1-2	TGTGCCAGCAGTGGACTATCGACGGGTGGCTATGGCTACACCTTC	CASSGLSTGGYGYTF
.	.	TRBV7-8	TRBJ2-1	TGTGCCAGCAGCTTAGTGCTAACTAACTACAATGAGCAGTTCTTC	CASSLVLTNYNEQFF
.	TRBD1	TRBV6-1	TRBJ2-7	TGTGCCAGCAGTGAAACAGGGGACAGCGACGAGCAGTACTTC	CASSETGDSDEQYF
.	.	TRBV5-1	TRBJ2-7	TGCGCCAGCAGCTTGGCGGGGGGCCCCAACGAGCAGTACTTC	CASSLAGGPNEQYF
many	.	TRBV10-3	TRBJ1-5	TGTGCCATCAGTGAAAGAGAGGATAGCAATCAGCCCCAGCATTTT	CAISEREDSNQPQHF
.	.	TRBV12-5	TRBJ2-3	TGTGCTAGTGGACAGGGACAAATCAGCACAGATACGCAGTATTTT	CASGQGQISTDTQYF
.	TRBD1	TRBV9	TRBJ2-3	TGTGCCAGCAGCGTTGAGACAGGGGTAATAGATACGCAGTATTTT	CASSVETGVIDTQYF
few	.	TRBV4-3	TRBJ2-6	TGCGCCAGCAGCCCTACCACGGTATCTGGGGCCAACGTCCTGACTTTC	CASSPTTVSGANVLTF
.	TRBD1	TRBV10-3	TRBJ1-5	TGTGCCATCAGTGAGGGGACAGGGGTGTCGCCCCAGCATTTT	CAISEGTGVSPQHF
.	TRBD2	TRBV9	TRBJ2-1	TGTGCCAGCACGGGGGGAGGTAGGGAGCAGTTCTTC	CASTGGGREQFF
.	TRBD2	TRBV11-2	TRBJ2-1	TGTGCCAGCAGCTTGTCCGGGAGGGACGATGAGCAGTTCTTC	CASSLSGRDDEQFF
.	.	TRBV7-2	TRBJ2-7	TGTGCCAGCAGCTTGTTCCCCACAGTAAAATACGAGCAGTACTTC	CASSLFPTVKYEQYF
.	.	TRBV6-5	TRBJ2-5	TGTGCCAGCAGTTTAGGGAAGGGGGGGGAGACCCAGTACTTC	CASSLGKGGETQYF
.	.	TRBV5-6	TRBJ1-6	TGTGCCAGCAGCTATTCTAGGGCCTGGAGGGATTCACCCCTCCACTTT	CASSYSRAWRDSPLHF
few	TRBD2	TRBV10-3	TRBJ2-3	TGTGCCATCAGGTCCGGACTAGCGGGGGGCACAGATACGCAGTATTTT	CAIRSGLAGGTDTQYF
.	TRBD2	TRBV29-1	TRBJ2-5	TGCAGCGTCACTAGGCTAGCGGGCCAAGAGACCCAGTACTTC	CSVTRLAGQETQYF
.	.	TRBV29-1	TRBJ2-2	TGCAGCGCCCTATCCTCCGGGGAGCTGTTTTTT	CSALSSGELFF
once	TRBD1	TRBV7-2	TRBJ1-6	TGTGCCAGCAGCCCATCTTGGTCGGGACAGGGGAATTCACCCCTCCACTTT	CASSPSWSGQGNSPLHF
once	TRBD1	TRBV5-4	TRBJ1-1	TGTGCCAGCGGGACAGGGAACACTGAAGCTTTCTTT	CASGTGNTEAFF
.	TRBD1	TRBV2	TRBJ2-7	TGTGCCAGCAGGAAAAGACAGGGGTGGTACGAGCAGTACTTC	CASRKRQGWYEQYF
few	TRBD1	TRBV7-2	TRBJ2-7	TGTGCCAGCAGGGCACAGGGGGCAAGCTACGAGCAGTACTTC	CASRAQGASYEQYF
.	.	TRBV4-3	TRBJ1-1	TGCGCCAGCAGCCAAGATGTTACAGCCTCTATGAACACTGAAGCTTTCTTT	CASSQDVTASMNTEAFF
.	TRBD1	TRBV14	TRBJ1-1	TGTGCCAGCAGCCAGCGACAGGGGGCGCGGAACACTGAAGCTTTCTTT	CASSQRQGARNTEAFF
.	TRBD2	TRBV7-9	TRBJ2-3	TGTGCCAGCAACCCGGGGGGAGATACGCAGTATTTT	CASNPGGDTQYF
once	.	TRBV30	TRBJ1-3	TGTGCCTGGGAAGGGGGGGTGATCGGAAACACCATATATTTT	CAWEGGVIGNTIYF